This T cell receptor (beta chain) came from a study of cytomegalovirus exposure and HLA in healthy donors. As for the study in general: In a previous analysis, 117 million unique TCR beta sequences were found from about 190 million T cells. The study's findings and limits: Using a false discovery rate of 0.05, a later analysis showed that 15,000 to 20,000 TCR beta sequences were associated with HLA alleles. It was likely that a cluster of highly shared sequence variants was a sequencing artifact. Investigators reported 150 to 200 TCR beta chains as tied to cytomegalovirus.

Remarks on this clone: The antigen is unknown.

The CDR3 spans 17 residues. V lost 0 bases and J lost 2; bases outside the gene matches: 8. Per the germline V gene, CDR1 is SGHRS and CDR2 is YFSETQ. Use of 60 Vbeta and 13 Jbeta primers characterized the PCR. Using immunoSEQ multiplex PCR, the repertoire was profiled, and TCRdb retains in-frame clones only, with some absent. The sample has about 130,000 clones, about four fifths seen once. The chain has TRBV5-1 and TRBJ2-3; 8 bases map to TRBD2. Sequenced sample: PBMCs. This clonotype originated in a middle-aged woman in good health and CMV-seropositive. CDR3 DNA sequence: TGCGCCAGCAGCTTGGAGCCCACAGCGGGGGCCACAGATACGCAGTATTTT. Protein: CASSLEPTAGATDTQYF.